One TCR beta chain is described in this entry. Its antigen is currently not known. Per-base quality was not reported, and no clone a single base away is much larger than it. Participants in the prospective study were aged roughly 18 to 95 years, lived in 20 to 30 United States geographic areas, and enrolled through a virtual design. In the prospective study, participants were assigned to cohorts based on the clinical history participants reported in a screening survey and a study questionnaire. Recovered participants in ImmuneRACE Cohort 3 were defined as having two consecutive negative NP/OP PCR tests, clearance from a healthcare professional, or resolution of symptoms. Each participant in the prospective study had whole blood, serum and a nasopharyngeal or oropharyngeal swab collected by mobile phlebotomists. Over an approximately 2-month period, participants in the prospective study had the option of providing additional blood draws and questionnaires. Before DNA extraction, blood samples from the prospective study were shipped at room temperature or frozen.

V was cut back by 2 bases and J by 7 bases, leaving a gap of 15 bases between them. The germline V gene (reference sequence) provides CDR1 LGHDT and CDR2 YNNKEL. The CDR3 spans 14 residues, from the cysteine through the phenylalanine. Kept here is only the CDR3 DNA, which spans 42 bases and is read in frame from base 1. The record originates from a study of blood T cell repertoires in COVID-19 (dated by TCRdb to about 2020). About the full investigation: Collaborator samples came from the United States, Italy and Spain and covered acute and convalescent phases of COVID-19. The sample metadata nearly always contained a de-identified subject ID, COVID-19 status, age in years and sex. HLA class I and class II types, where available, came from metadata supplied by the sample provider rather than from assay-based typing. The prospective study material was composed of cDNA or gDNA derived from T cells, B-cell-depleted T cells, or PBMCs. The samples were drawn from two sources: the first 160 participants of the ongoing ImmuneRACE study, and about 1,300 subjects contributed by 6 global collaborators. The dataset comprised deeply sampled blood TCRbeta repertoires from subjects exposed to, actively infected with, or recovered from COVID-19. The repertoires were released in a freely available public database meant as a resource for research on the immune response to SARS-CoV-2. The study at large found these results: Clinical and demographic metadata were provided uncurated, with the amount varying by source and participant.

TCRbeta CDR3 regions were amplified from genomic DNA by means of the immunoSEQ Assay, a bias-controlled multiplex PCR. For the original study's pipeline: The number of nucleated cells in each sample was estimated by amplification of reference gene primers within the assay. Sequence reads were collapsed and filtered to measure the absolute abundance of every unique TCRbeta CDR3 rearrangement. For each sample, productive Simpson clonality was calculated as the square root of Simpson's diversity index over productive rearrangements. TCRdb provides this immuneACCESS table in a form limited to in-frame rearrangements. Some clones are lacking; in checked studies, under half of them reflect an unresolved V gene, and why the rest are absent is not known. V and J calls and clone size come straight from that table; D and trimming were deduced from the DNA. The sample table contains roughly 300,000 clones; only one count was recorded for about 90% of them. The biggest ten clones account for more than 1% of the sample.

The source of this sequence is a young woman who had recovered from COVID-19. The receptor chain draws on TRBV3-1 (or the pseudogene TRBV3-2) and TRBJ2-7; matching of 7 bases hints at TRBD2 as the D gene. Input material: PBMCs or T cells enriched from blood (not recorded which). The DNA reads as follows: TGTGCCAGCAGCCAAAGAGGGGGGGCCGTGGAGCAGTACTTC. Translated, this gives CASSQRGGAVEQYF.